This T cell receptor beta chain was sequenced in a study of cytomegalovirus exposure and HLA in healthy donors. Study details: A data release that came early held some 79 million unique TCRs from HLA-typed donors.

For this clone: Its antigen is not known.

60 Vbeta and 13 Jbeta primers were used in PCR. TCRdb's copy holds only in-frame clones and misses some; the assay was immunoSEQ multiplex PCR. In the table there are 150,000 to 180,000 clones, about four fifths of which are singletons. General study results and limits: For TCR beta chains, V- and J-gene trimming was later linked to a missense DCLRE1C variant. Later examination showed HLA-associated TCR beta chains had greater clonal expansion than equally common others. A later analysis linked roughly 17,000 TCR beta sequences to HLA alleles at 0.05 false discovery rate.

The length of the CDR3 is 17 residues. Germline CDR1 SGHRS, CDR2 YFSETQ. Trimming removed 0 bases at V and 0 bases at J, with 10 bases between. The rearrangement links TRBV5-1 to TRBJ2-6; D unclear. Material: PBMCs. The clonotype comes from a man aged 18 to 29 in good health and CMV-seronegative. CDR3 loop: CASSLEPISSGANVLTF. In nucleotides, the CDR3 is TGCGCCAGCAGCTTGGAACCGATTAGCTCTGGGGCCAACGTCCTGACTTTC. The full variable domain, in which reference TRBV5-1 and TRBJ2-6 provide the parts outside the CDR3, is KAGVTQTPRYLIKTRGQQVTLSCSPISGHRSVSWYQQTPGQGLQFLFEYFSETQRNKGNFPGRFSGRQFSNSRSEMNVSTLELGDSALYLCASSLEPISSGANVLTFGAGSRLTVL.